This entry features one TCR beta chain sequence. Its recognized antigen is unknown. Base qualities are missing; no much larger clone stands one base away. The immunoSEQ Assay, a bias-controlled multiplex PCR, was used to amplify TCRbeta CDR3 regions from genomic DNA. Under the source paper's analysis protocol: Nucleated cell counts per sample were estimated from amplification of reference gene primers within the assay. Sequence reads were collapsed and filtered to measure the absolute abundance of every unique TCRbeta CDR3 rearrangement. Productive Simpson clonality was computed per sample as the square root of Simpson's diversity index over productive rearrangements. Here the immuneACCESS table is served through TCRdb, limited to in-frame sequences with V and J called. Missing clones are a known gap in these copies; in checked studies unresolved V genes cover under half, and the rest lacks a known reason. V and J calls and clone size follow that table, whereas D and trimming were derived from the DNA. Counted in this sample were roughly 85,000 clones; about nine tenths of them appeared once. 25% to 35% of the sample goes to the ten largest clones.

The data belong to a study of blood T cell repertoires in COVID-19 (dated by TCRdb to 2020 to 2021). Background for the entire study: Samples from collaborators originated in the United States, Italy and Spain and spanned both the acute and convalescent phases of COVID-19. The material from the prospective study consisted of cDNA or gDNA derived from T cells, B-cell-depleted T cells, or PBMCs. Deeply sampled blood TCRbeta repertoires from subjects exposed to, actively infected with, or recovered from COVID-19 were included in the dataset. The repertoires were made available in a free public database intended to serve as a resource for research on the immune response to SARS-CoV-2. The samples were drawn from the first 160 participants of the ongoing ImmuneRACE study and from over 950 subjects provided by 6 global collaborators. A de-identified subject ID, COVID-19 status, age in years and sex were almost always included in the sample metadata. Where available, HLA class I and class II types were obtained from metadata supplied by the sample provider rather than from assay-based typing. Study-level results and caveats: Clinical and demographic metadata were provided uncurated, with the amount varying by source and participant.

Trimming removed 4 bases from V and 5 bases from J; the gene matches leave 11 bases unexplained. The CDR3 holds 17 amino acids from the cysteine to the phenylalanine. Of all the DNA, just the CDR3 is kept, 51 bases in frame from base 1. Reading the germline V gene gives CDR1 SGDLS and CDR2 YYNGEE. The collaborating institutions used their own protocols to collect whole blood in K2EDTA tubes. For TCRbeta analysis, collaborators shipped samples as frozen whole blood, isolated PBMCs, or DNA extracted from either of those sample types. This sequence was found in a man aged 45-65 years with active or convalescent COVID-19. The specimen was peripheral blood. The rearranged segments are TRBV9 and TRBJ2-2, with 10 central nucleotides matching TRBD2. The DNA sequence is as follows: TGTGCCAGCAGCCATGGCTCTAGCGGGAGAAGGACCGGGGAGCTGTTTTTT. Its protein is CASSHGSSGRRTGELFF.